The 27 T cell receptor beta chains given below trace back to one sample, sequenced in a study of blood T cell repertoires in COVID-19. Assay: immunoSEQ multiplex PCR; the TCRdb copy retains only in-frame clones and omits some. This repertoire shows 120,000 to 150,000 clones, roughly four fifths found once; its top ten account for roughly 8.3%. Sample: peripheral blood. The receptors derive from a human donor with acute or convalescent COVID-19. The donor label of this sample is uncertain.

The chain has TRBV3-1 (or the pseudogene TRBV3-2) and TRBJ1-6; D is undetermined. Trimming removed 8 bases from V and 0 bases from J, with 8 bases in between. CDR3 length equals 14 residues. The V gene's germline CDR1 is LGHDT and CDR2 YNNKEL (reference sequence). The CDR3 DNA follows: TGTGCCAGCGGTGAGAGCTCCTATAATTCACCCCTCCACTTT. Translation gives CASGESSYNSPLHF.

The table lists this clone with a count of one. The gene calls are TRBV10-3 and TRBJ1-3; D is unresolved. Germline assignment: CDR1 ENHRY and CDR2 SYGVKD. This CDR3 comprises 15 residues. The V gene lost 2 bases and the J gene lost 0 bases, with 8 bases spanning the gap. This CDR3 reads CAISERRFSGNTIYF. CDR3 nucleotides: TGTGCCATCAGTGAGCGGCGGTTCTCTGGAAACACCATATATTTT.

J is TRBJ1-3 and V is TRBV7-9, with D possibly TRBD1 on 5 matching bases. The CDR3 extends over 13 amino acids. The V end lost 3 bases, the J end lost 7 bases, and 10 bases lay between the germline ends. Germline V CDR1 and CDR2: SEHNR, FQNEAQ (reference sequence). CDR3 nucleotide sequence: TGTGCCAGCAGCTTCTTGGGGGGGAACACCATATATTTT. Protein product: CASSFLGGNTIYF.

The V call is TRBV5-1, the J call TRBJ1-2; 7 bases line up with TRBD1. The length of the CDR3 is 16 residues. J lost 0 bases, V lost 5 bases, and 10 bases had no gene match. Germline CDR1 SGHRS, CDR2 YFSETQ. The CDR3 DNA is TGCGCCAGCAGTCCCCAGACAGGGATAGCTAACTATGGCTACACCTTC. Amino acids: CASSPQTGIANYGYTF.

The genes are TRBV30 and TRBJ1-3; D is possibly TRBD1 (5 bases). Germline V gene sequence: CDR1 GTSNPN, CDR2 SVGIG (reference sequence). This CDR3 region has 15 residues. V lost 0 bases and J 0 bases, leaving 9 bases between the germline ends. CDR3 protein: CAWSVGGGSGNTIYF. The CDR3 DNA reads as TGTGCCTGGAGTGTGGGGGGAGGCTCTGGAAACACCATATATTTT.

The chain employs TRBV6-5 and TRBJ2-1; TRBD1 agrees at 8 bases. CDR1 is MNHEY and CDR2 is SVGAGI in the germline V gene. Trimming cost V 6 bases and J 6 bases; bases outside gene matches: 7. CDR3 length: 14 amino acids. CDR3 residues: CASRVQGAINEQFF. DNA for the CDR3: TGTGCCAGCAGGGTTCAGGGGGCAATCAATGAGCAGTTCTTC.

The J gene is TRBJ2-7, the V gene TRBV6-5; tentatively, D is TRBD1 (5 bases). The CDR3 length is 12 residues. V lost 11 bases, J lost 2 bases, and 13 bases lay in between. CDR1 and CDR2 (germline): MNHEY, SVGAGI. CDR3 bases: TGTGCCGTTCGACAGATCCCCTACGAGCAGTACTTC. Protein sequence: CAVRQIPYEQYF.

V usage is TRBV2 and J usage is TRBJ1-2, with D possibly TRBD1 on 5 matching bases. The CDR3 totals 12 residues. Germline-derived CDR1 and CDR2 are SNHLY and FYNNEI. V was pared by 0 bases and J by 12 bases, with 11 bases between. As DNA, the CDR3 is TGTGCCAGCAGTGAAGCGGGGGGAAGGGACACCTTC. It encodes CASSEAGGRDTF.

The V gene is TRBV5-1, the J gene TRBJ1-1, with 7 bases matching TRBD1. This CDR3 comprises 14 residues. V was pared by 5 bases and J by 0 bases, with 4 bases of the junction left unmatched. Germline V gene data show CDR1 as SGHRS and CDR2 as YFSETQ. The CDR3, as DNA: TGCGCCAGCAGGGTACAGGGGATGAACACTGAAGCTTTCTTT. It is translated as CASRVQGMNTEAFF.

The chain has TRBV19 and TRBJ2-3, with 15 positions matching TRBD2. Trimming at V came to 6 bases and at J to 2 bases, leaving 9 bases not matched to a gene. CDR1 LNHDA and CDR2 SQIVND come from the germline V gene (reference sequence). The CDR3 spans 18 residues. CDR3 in DNA: TGTGCCAGTAGACCGGGGACTAGCGGGGGGCCCTACACAGATACGCAGTATTTT. Translating gives CASRPGTSGGPYTDTQYF.

There are a few counts of this clone. The chain uses TRBV6-1 and TRBJ2-2, with D possibly TRBD1 on 5 matching bases. V shed 1 base and J shed 3 bases, with 12 bases lying between them. This CDR3 is 16 amino acids long. Looked up from germline, CDR1 is MNHNS and CDR2 is SASEGT. CDR3 region: CASSEEAGFYTGELFF. CDR3 in DNA: TGTGCCAGCAGTGAAGAGGCAGGGTTTTACACCGGGGAGCTGTTTTTT.

The genes are TRBV19 and TRBJ2-2, with TRBD2 matching 11 bases. Germline values: CDR1 LNHDA, CDR2 SQIVND (reference sequence). With V trimmed by 2 bases and J by 4 bases, 0 bases remained unmatched. This CDR3 has 15 amino acids. CDR3 loop: CASSILAGGTGELFF. The CDR3 coding sequence is TGTGCCAGTAGTATACTAGCGGGGGGCACCGGGGAGCTGTTTTTT.

The count of this clone is one. This sample also contains other DNA sequences that code for the same CDR3. The V and J genes are TRBV5-1 and TRBJ1-1, with D maybe TRBD1 (5 bases). CDR1 and CDR2 from the germline V gene are SGHRS and YFSETQ. The V gene lost 3 bases and the J gene lost 4 bases, with 13 bases spanning the gap. The CDR3 is 14 residues long. The CDR3 DNA is TGCGCCAGCAGCTCGGGGGGTCTCGGCACTGAAGCTTTCTTT. It specifies CASSSGGLGTEAFF.

The chain carries TRBV5-6 and TRBJ1-1; 9 bases map to TRBD1. The CDR3 covers 15 residues. Losses at the gene ends were 3 bases for V and 3 bases for J; bases not matched to a gene: 6. Germline V lookup: CDR1 SGHDT, CDR2 YYEEEE. CDR3 residues: CASSSGDREYTEAFF. The CDR3 nucleotides are TGTGCCAGCAGCTCCGGGGACAGGGAGTACACTGAAGCTTTCTTT.

The chain links TRBV7-2 to TRBJ1-1; D possibly corresponds to TRBD1 (5 bases). CDR1 and CDR2 from the germline V gene are SGHTA and FQGNSA. The germline V and J ends were trimmed by 2 bases and 1 base, with 11 bases remaining between them. The CDR3 has 15 residues. CDR3 region: CASSLIGATNTEAFF. The CDR3 DNA reads as TGTGCCAGCAGCTTAATAGGGGCAACGAACACTGAAGCTTTCTTT.

The rearrangement links TRBV7-9 to TRBJ1-4; D is ambiguous. V was pared by 6 bases and J by 5 bases, with 13 bases between. Germline values: CDR1 SEHNR, CDR2 FQNEAQ (reference sequence). CDR3 size: 14 residues. In nucleotides, the CDR3 is TGTGCCAGCAGGAACGGGGAGAGGAATGAAAAACTGTTTTTT. Its translation is CASRNGERNEKLFF.

V gene TRBV30 combines with J gene TRBJ2-5; 7 positions match TRBD2. Per germline, CDR1 GTSNPN and CDR2 SVGIG (reference sequence). The CDR3 totals 15 residues. V trimming: 0 bases; J trimming: 4 bases; junction bases outside the gene matches: 8. The CDR3 reads CAWSVQSGALETQYF. The CDR3 nucleotides are TGTGCCTGGAGTGTACAGAGCGGGGCTTTAGAGACCCAGTACTTC.

The chain combines TRBV3-1 (or the pseudogene TRBV3-2) with TRBJ2-2; TRBD2 agrees at 7 bases. In germline, CDR1 is LGHDT, CDR2 YNNKEL (reference sequence). The CDR3 sequence is 16 residues long. V lost 4 bases to trimming and J lost 0 bases; unmatched junction nucleotides: 5. The DNA of the CDR3 is TGTGCCAGCAGCCGGAGAGCGGGGCCGAACACCGGGGAGCTGTTTTTT. Amino acid sequence: CASSRRAGPNTGELFF.

This clone was detected only once. The chain uses TRBV29-1 and TRBJ2-2; TRBD1 agrees at 8 bases. V dropped 6 bases and J dropped 6; count of bases not matched to a gene: 6. Germline assignment: CDR1 SQVTM and CDR2 ANQGSEA. The CDR3 sequence is 13 residues long. CDR3 nucleotides: TGCAGCGTGTACGACAGGGGTTCCGGGGAGCTGTTTTTT. Its translation is CSVYDRGSGELFF.

In its sample, this clone was seen a few times. The genes are TRBV4-1 and TRBJ2-7, with D possibly TRBD1 on 5 matching bases. This CDR3 has 16 amino acids. The V gene lost 4 bases and the J gene lost 2 bases, with 18 bases spanning the gap. Germline V lookup: CDR1 MGHRA, CDR2 YSYEKL. The DNA of the CDR3 is TGCGCCAGCAGCCCTTTCACAGGTACCCCCACCTACGAGCAGTACTTC. It translates to CASSPFTGTPTYEQYF.

The V call is TRBV6-5, the J call TRBJ2-2, with 9 bases that match TRBD2. The germline gives CDR1 MNHEY, CDR2 SVGAGI. The V and J ends lost 0 bases and 7 bases, in that order; junction bases with no gene match: 6. This CDR3 spans 16 amino acids. The CDR3 loop reads CASSYSKAGGNGELFF. CDR3 DNA: TGTGCCAGCAGTTACTCGAAAGCGGGGGGAAACGGGGAGCTGTTTTTT.

This rearrangement joins TRBV5-1 to TRBJ2-7; D remains unclear. Germline V lookup: CDR1 SGHRS, CDR2 YFSETQ. CDR3 length: 14 residues. V lost 0 bases to trimming and J lost 12 bases, with 19 bases between them. The CDR3 nucleotides read TGCGCCAGCAGCTTGGCTCCAACAAAGAAACACCCGTACTTC. It is translated as CASSLAPTKKHPYF.

This clone was seen just once. The chain has TRBV27 and TRBJ1-3, with 7 bases fitting TRBD1. Germline V gene sequence: CDR1 MNHEY, CDR2 SMNVEV (reference sequence). With 5 bases clipped from V and 2 bases from J, the junction kept 3 bases outside the gene matches. The CDR3 runs to 14 residues. The DNA for the CDR3 is TGTGCCAGCAGTCTCAGGGGGGCTGGAAACACCATATATTTT. Residues: CASSLRGAGNTIYF.

The chain couples TRBV7-6 to TRBJ2-2; D is possibly TRBD1 (6 bases). Germline loops: CDR1 SGHVS, CDR2 FNYEAQ. V lost 1 base and J 1 base, leaving 10 bases between the germline ends. The CDR3 has 16 residues. CDR3 sequence (DNA): TGTGCCAGCAGCTTAGACCAGGGGTTGAACACCGGGGAGCTGTTTTTT. This gives the protein CASSLDQGLNTGELFF.

The chain carries TRBV3-1 (or the pseudogene TRBV3-2) and TRBJ1-2; 8 bases fit TRBD1. V was clipped by 6 bases and J by 6 bases; unmatched bases: 6. Germline CDR1 and CDR2: LGHDT and YNNKEL (reference sequence). The CDR3 sequence is 13 residues long. Here the CDR3 DNA reads TGTGCCAGCAGACATACAGGGGGGGATGGCTACACCTTC. Translation: CASRHTGGDGYTF.

The V and J genes are TRBV5-1 and TRBJ1-6, with unresolved D. The CDR3 length is 14 residues. With 0 bases removed from V and 7 bases from J, the gap between germline ends came to 8 bases. Germline values: CDR1 SGHRS, CDR2 YFSETQ. The CDR3: CASSLEGGNSPLHF. CDR3 nucleotides: TGCGCCAGCAGCTTGGAAGGAGGGAATTCACCCCTCCACTTT.

The gene calls are TRBV30 and TRBJ1-6, with TRBD1 identical over 9 bases. CDR1 GTSNPN and CDR2 SVGIG come from the germline V gene (reference sequence). The length of the CDR3 is 19 residues. V shed 3 bases, J shed 0 bases, and the junction held 12 bases outside the gene matches. The CDR3 reads CAWSLPGTGMNSYNSPLHF. CDR3 nucleotide sequence: TGTGCCTGGAGCCTTCCCGGGACAGGGATGAACTCCTATAATTCACCCCTCCACTTT.